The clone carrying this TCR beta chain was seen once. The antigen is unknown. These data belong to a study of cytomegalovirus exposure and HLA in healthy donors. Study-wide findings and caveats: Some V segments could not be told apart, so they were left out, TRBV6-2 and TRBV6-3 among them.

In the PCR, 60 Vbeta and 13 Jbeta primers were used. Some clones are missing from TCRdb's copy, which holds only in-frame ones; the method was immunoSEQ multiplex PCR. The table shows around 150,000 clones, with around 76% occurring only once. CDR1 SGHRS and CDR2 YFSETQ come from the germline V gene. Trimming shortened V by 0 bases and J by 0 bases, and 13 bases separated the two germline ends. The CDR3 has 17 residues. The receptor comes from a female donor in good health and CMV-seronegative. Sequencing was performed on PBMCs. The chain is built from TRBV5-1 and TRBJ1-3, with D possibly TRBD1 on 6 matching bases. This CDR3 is CASSLASGVYSGNTIYF. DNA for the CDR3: TGCGCCAGCAGCTTGGCCTCAGGGGTATACTCTGGAAACACCATATATTTT.